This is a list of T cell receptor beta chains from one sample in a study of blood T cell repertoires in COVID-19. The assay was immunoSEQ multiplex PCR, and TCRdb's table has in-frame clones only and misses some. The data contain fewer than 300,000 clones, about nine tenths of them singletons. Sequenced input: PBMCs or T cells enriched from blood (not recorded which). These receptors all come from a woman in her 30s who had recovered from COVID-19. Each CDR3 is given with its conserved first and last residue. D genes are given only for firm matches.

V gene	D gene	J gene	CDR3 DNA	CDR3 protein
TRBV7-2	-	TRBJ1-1	TGTGCCAGCAGCCAATTGAGTTATCTGAACACTGAAGCTTTCTTT	CASSQLSYLNTEAFF
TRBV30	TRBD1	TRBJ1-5	TGTGCCTGGAGTCTGGGACAGCGCAATCAGCCCCAGCATTTT	CAWSLGQRNQPQHF
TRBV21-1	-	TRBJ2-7	TGTGCCAGCAGCAAAGACCGCGGGACTAGCGGGAGGGCCTTCTACGAGCAGTACTTC	CASSKDRGTSGRAFYEQYF
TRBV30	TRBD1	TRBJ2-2	TGTGCCTGGACCATCCCGACAGGGGGCTTCGGGGAGCTGTTTTTT	CAWTIPTGGFGELFF
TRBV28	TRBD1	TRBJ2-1	TGTGCCAGCATTGGCCGGGACAGAATCTACAATGAGCAGTTCTTC	CASIGRDRIYNEQFF
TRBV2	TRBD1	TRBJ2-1	TGTGCCAGCATGGGCTCGGGACAGCTGACCCTAAATGAGCAGTTCTTC	CASMGSGQLTLNEQFF
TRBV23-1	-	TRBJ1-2	TGCGCCAGCAGTCAATCGTTGGGCAGGGTGTGCTCCACCTTC	CASSQSLGRVCSTF
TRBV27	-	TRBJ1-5	TGTGCCAGCAGTTTAGTGGGAGCGGGAAGCAATCAGCCCCAGCATTTT	CASSLVGAGSNQPQHF
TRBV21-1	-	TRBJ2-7	TGTGCCAGCAGCACCGAGGGGGCAGGGGACCACGAGCAGTACTTC	CASSTEGAGDHEQYF
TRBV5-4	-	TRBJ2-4	TGTGCCAGCAGCGTAAGGGGCGCCCTAGCCAAAAACATTCAGTACTTC	CASSVRGALAKNIQYF
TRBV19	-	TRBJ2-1	TGTGCCAGTAGTATGGGCGACGGTGAGCAGTTCTTC	CASSMGDGEQFF